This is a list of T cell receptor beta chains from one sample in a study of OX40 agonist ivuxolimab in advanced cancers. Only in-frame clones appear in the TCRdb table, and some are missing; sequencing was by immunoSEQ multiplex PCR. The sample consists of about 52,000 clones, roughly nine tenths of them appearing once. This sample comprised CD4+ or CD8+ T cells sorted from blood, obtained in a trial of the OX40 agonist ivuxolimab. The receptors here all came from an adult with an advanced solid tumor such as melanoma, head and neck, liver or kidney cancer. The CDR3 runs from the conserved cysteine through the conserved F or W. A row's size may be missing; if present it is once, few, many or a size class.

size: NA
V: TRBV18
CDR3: CASSPDRLTDEQYF

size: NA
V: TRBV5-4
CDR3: CASRPGYGSGANVLTF

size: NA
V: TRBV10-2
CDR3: CASSEAIGTSGGGRANRLQDTQYF

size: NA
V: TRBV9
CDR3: CASSPATGGDEQYF

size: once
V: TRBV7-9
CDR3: CASSLERGNPYGYTF

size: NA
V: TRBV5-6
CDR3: CASSLVPPAGNEKLFF

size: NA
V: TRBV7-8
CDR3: CASSLDTGNEKLFF

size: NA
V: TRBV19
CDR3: CASSLGDTLAWDTEAFF

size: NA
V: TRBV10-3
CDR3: CATRGDEKLFF

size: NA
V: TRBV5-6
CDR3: CASSLGGLDSTDTQYF

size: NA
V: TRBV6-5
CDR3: CASSSLAGGETQYF

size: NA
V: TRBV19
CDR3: CASSRSRDQYEQYF

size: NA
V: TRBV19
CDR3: CASTRQGALDGYTF

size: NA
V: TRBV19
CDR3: CASSLAGGSYGYTF

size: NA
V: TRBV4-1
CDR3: CASTPGGGLGDTQYF

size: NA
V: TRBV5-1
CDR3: CASSLGQGTRHEQYF

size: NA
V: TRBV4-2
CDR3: CASSQGSSGDSPLHF

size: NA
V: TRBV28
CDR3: CASSPGTAGPNSPLHF

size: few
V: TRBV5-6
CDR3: CASSIRDTSYYGYTF

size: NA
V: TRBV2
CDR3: CATLTGTDDQAFF

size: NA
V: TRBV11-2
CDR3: CASSFLWIDNEQFF

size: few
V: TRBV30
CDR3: CAWSVGFRDGYTF

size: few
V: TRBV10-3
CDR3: CAISEQGGDTQYF

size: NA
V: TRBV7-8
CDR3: CASSLEQGALGYTF

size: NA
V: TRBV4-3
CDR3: CASSQDTGGAAYEQYF

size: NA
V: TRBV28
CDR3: CASSLESGGPNTDTQYF

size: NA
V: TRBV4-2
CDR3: CASRDNRDYEQYF

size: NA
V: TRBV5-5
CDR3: CASSLEAGQGFGYEQYF

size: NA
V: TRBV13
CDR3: CASGDLGASTDTQYF